These T cell receptor beta chains were read from a single sample in a study of blood T cell repertoires in COVID-19. Sequencing was performed with immunoSEQ multiplex PCR; in TCRdb, only in-frame clones are kept and a portion is missing. The data hold over 90,000 clones, with around 74% observed a single time. The sequenced sample consisted of peripheral blood. Receptors originate from a man in his sixties or seventies with COVID-19, enrolled during active disease. The conserved cysteine and the conserved F or W are not part of the CDR3 here.

TRBJ2-2 | TRBV28 | ASRRSGTGSAGELF
TRBJ2-3 | TRBV9 | ASSARLAGVFADTQY
TRBJ2-1 | TRBV9 | ASSPVVGGNEQF
TRBJ1-1 | TRBV10-3 | ATDRGLNTEAF
TRBJ1-6 | TRBV27 | ASSFRGGADSPLH
TRBJ2-7 | TRBV28 | ASSLGLAGGYYEQY
TRBJ2-7 | TRBV28 | ASSWTGGRYEQY
TRBJ1-6 | TRBV10-3 | AISEEGEKGSPLH
TRBJ2-5 | TRBV19 | ASSRGQGDSETQY
TRBJ2-3 | TRBV6-4 | ASSDAGTGWVTDTQY
TRBJ2-1 | TRBV3-1/TRBV3-2 | ASSQVDWRTGEPEQF
TRBJ2-7 | TRBV10-2 | ASSGISGTAYEQY
TRBJ1-2 | TRBV12-3/TRBV12-4 | ASTGILYGYT
TRBJ2-3 | TRBV4-3 | ASSRRLAGDSSTDTQY
TRBJ2-4 | TRBV7-8 | ASSPPLRLAVKNIQY
TRBJ2-5 | TRBV6-2/TRBV6-3 | ASSYPGQNQETQY
TRBJ2-2 | TRBV7-2 | ASSLWTSNTGELF
TRBJ2-3 | TRBV18 | ASSQYTGADTQY
TRBJ2-1 | TRBV5-8 | ASSLVVAGVYEQF
TRBJ1-6 | TRBV18 | ASSSGSSYNSPLH
TRBJ2-2 | TRBV2 | ASRKTSHSAGELF
TRBJ2-7 | TRBV6-5 | ASRGPGFYEQY
TRBJ1-1 | TRBV7-9 | ASSLVQGVSEAF
TRBJ1-6 | TRBV27 | ASSLRLGQGLGSPLH
TRBJ2-2 | TRBV25-1 | ASLPGLAGAGELF
TRBJ1-2 | TRBV7-2 | ASSPNAGTGTGYT
TRBJ2-7 | TRBV27 | ASSFTGTYTYEQY
TRBJ2-1 | TRBV5-4 | ASSLSLREGEQF
TRBJ1-6 | TRBV6-1 | ASSESGPGRNSPLH
TRBJ1-4 | TRBV15 | ATRRDSLGEKLF
TRBJ2-5 | TRBV7-3 | ASSLSLQETQY
TRBJ1-1 | TRBV19 | ASSIQGGRDTEAF